This T cell receptor beta chain is drawn from a study of naive CD8 T cells in extremely preterm neonates. Germline CDR1 reads MDHEN; CDR2 reads SYDVKM. J was trimmed by 0 bases and V by 7 bases; bases with no gene match: 6. CDR3 size: 14 residues. Measured with immunoSEQ multiplex PCR; TCRdb has only the in-frame clones, and not every one. The sample records some 5,900 clones, almost 98% being singletons. The chain uses TRBV28 and TRBJ2-7, with 7 bases identical to TRBD2. The sequence derives from a human donor in good health. Specimen: naive CD8+ T cells from blood. This chain's CDR3 is CASKTSVGSYEQYF. The CDR3, as DNA: TGTGCCAGCAAAACTAGCGTTGGCTCCTACGAGCAGTACTTC.